This T cell receptor beta chain was identified in a study of T-cell memory formation after mild COVID-19. V was pared by 1 base and J by 3 bases, with 12 bases between. Germline-derived CDR1 and CDR2 are LGHDT and YNNKEL (reference sequence). This CDR3 has 16 amino acids. The 5'RACE method, run with constant-segment primers, produced TCR alpha and TCR beta cDNA libraries (carrying sample barcodes and UMIs). Using its own MiXCR run on the 5' RACE reads, TCRdb lists one record per CDR3 protein. The table lists roughly 280,000 distinct CDR3 sequences, roughly 8% of them singletons. A word on this clonotype: Its antigen is unknown.

Broader study findings: CD4/CD8 balance held among clones contracting day 15 to 85, and later expanders leaned CD4+. Among contracting clones, CD4+ were mainly CM/EM and CD8+ enriched in EMRA. Some clones that responded turned up in pre-infection memory, which suggests that cross-reactive memory joined in.

The chain employs TRBV3-1 and TRBJ2-2; D remains ambiguous. Sequenced sample: PBMCs or a T cell subset sorted from them (not recorded which). This receptor was taken from a man between 18 and 35 years old who had mild COVID-19 (a few samples of this study predate the infection). Cell type and time point are not known. The CDR3, as DNA: TGTGCCAGCAGCCAAGTGGCCAGCCGGTACACCGGGGAGCTGTTTTTT. Protein product: CASSQVASRYTGELFF.